The present T cell receptor (beta chain) was sequenced within a study of blood T cell repertoires in COVID-19. The wider study: Samples of COVID-19 (acute and convalescent) were obtained from the United States, Italy and Spain. PBMCs, B-cell-depleted T cells, or T cells were the source of the cDNA or gDNA that made up the material.

In the original analysis: Nucleated cell counts were estimated from reference gene primer amplification. Clones were read by immunoSEQ multiplex PCR, and TCRdb kept only the in-frame ones, dropping some. V, J and clone size derive from that table, while D and trimming were established from the DNA sequence. The table shows 200,000 to 300,000 clones, with roughly 86% occurring only once. The V gene end was trimmed by 3 bases and the J gene end by 0 bases; junction bases not matched to a gene: 2. This CDR3 spans 15 amino acids. Germline CDR1 is SGHVS and CDR2 is FNYEAQ. Source material: peripheral blood. This TCR was sampled from a woman younger than 45 who had recovered from COVID-19. The rearrangement links TRBV7-6 to TRBJ2-7; 10 positions agree with TRBD1. The CDR3 loop is CASSLGQGISYEQYF. For the CDR3, the DNA is TGTGCCAGCAGCTTGGGACAGGGGATCTCCTACGAGCAGTACTTC.